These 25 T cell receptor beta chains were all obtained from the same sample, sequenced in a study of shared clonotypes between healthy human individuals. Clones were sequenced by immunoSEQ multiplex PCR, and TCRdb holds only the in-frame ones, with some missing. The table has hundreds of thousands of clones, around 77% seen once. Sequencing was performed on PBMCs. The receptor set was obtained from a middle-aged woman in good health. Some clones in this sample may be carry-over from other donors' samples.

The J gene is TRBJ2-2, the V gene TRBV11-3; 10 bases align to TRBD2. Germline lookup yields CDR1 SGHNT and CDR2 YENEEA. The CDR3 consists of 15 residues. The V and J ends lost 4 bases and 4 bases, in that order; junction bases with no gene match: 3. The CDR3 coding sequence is TGTGCCAGCAGCTGGTCTAGCGGGGGCACCGGGGAGCTGTTTTTT. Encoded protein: CASSWSSGGTGELFF.

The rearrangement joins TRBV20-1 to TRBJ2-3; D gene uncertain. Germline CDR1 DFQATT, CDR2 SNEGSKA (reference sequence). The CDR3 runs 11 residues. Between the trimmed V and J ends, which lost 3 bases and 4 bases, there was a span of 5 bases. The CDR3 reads CSARTSDTQYF. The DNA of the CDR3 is TGCAGTGCTAGGACCTCAGATACGCAGTATTTT.

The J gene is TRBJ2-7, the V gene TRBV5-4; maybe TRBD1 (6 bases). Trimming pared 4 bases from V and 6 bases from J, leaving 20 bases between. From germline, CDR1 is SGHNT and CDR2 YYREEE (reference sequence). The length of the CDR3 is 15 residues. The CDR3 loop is CASSVKQGRFSEQYF. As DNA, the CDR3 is TGTGCCAGCAGCGTGAAACAGGGACGTTTTAGCGAGCAGTACTTC.

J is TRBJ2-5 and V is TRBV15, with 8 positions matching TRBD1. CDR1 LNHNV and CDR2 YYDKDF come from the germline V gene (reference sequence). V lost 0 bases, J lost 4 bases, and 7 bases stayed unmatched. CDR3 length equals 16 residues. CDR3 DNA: TGTGCCACCAGCAGAGATGGGGCCGACAGGGGAGAGACCCAGTACTTC. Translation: CATSRDGADRGETQYF. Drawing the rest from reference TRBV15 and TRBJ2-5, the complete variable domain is DAMVIQNPRYQVTQFGKPVTLSCSQTLNHNVMYWYQQKSSQAPKLLFHYYDKDFNNEADTPDNFQSRRPNTSFCFLDIRSPGLGDTAMYLCATSRDGADRGETQYFGPGTRLLVL.

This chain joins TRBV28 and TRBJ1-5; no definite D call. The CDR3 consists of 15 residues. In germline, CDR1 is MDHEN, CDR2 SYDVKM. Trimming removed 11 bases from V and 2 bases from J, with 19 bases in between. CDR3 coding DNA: TGTGCCCATCGGAGTGCGGGTAGGGGCAATCAGCCCCAGCATTTT. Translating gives CAHRSAGRGNQPQHF. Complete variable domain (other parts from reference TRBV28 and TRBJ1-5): DVKVTQSSRYLVKRTGEKVFLECVQDMDHENMFWYRQDPGLGLRLIYFSYDVKMKEKGDIPEGYSVSREKKERFSLILESASTNQTSMYLCAHRSAGRGNQPQHFGDGTRLSIL.

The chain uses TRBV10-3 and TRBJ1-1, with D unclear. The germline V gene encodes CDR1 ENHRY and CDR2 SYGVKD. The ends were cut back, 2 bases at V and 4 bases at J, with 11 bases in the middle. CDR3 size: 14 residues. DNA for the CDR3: TGTGCCATCAGTGAGACCCCGACTGTCACTGAAGCTTTCTTT. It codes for CAISETPTVTEAFF.

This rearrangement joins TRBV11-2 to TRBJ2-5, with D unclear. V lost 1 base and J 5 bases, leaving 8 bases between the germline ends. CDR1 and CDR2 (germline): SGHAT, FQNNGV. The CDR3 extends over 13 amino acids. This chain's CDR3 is CASSLVPRETQYF. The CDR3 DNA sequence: TGTGCCAGCAGCTTAGTTCCAAGGGAGACCCAGTACTTC.

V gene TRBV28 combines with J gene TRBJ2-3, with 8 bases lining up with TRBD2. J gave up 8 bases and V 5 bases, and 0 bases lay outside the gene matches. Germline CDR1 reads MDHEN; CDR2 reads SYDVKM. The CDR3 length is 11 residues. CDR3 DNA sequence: TGTGCCAGCAGTACTAGCGGTACGCAGTATTTT. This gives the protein CASSTSGTQYF. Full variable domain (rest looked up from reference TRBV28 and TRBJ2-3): DVKVTQSSRYLVKRTGEKVFLECVQDMDHENMFWYRQDPGLGLRLIYFSYDVKMKEKGDIPEGYSVSREKKERFSLILESASTNQTSMYLCASSTSGTQYFGPGTRLTVL.

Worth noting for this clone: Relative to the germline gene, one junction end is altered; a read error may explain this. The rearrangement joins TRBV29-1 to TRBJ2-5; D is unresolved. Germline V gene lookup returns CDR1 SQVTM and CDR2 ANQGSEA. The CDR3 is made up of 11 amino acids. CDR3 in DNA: TGCAGCGTTGAACTCGGGTCACCCCAATACTTC. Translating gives CSVELGSPQYF.

This CDR3 is CASSLTPGHGGNTIYF. In nucleotides, the CDR3 is TGTGCCAGCTCACTAACTCCGGGACACGGTGGAAACACCATATATTTT. The chain uses TRBV18 and TRBJ1-3; D is possibly TRBD1 (6 bases). This CDR3 comprises 16 residues. V was clipped by 4 bases and J by 3 bases, with 16 bases between them. Germline CDR1 is KGHSH and CDR2 is LQKENI.

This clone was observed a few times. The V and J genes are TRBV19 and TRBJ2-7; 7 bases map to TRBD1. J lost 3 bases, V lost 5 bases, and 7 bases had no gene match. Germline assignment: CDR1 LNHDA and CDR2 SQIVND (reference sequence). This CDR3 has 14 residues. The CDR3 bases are TGTGCCAGTAGTCGAGGGGGACAGTTCTACGAGCAGTACTTC. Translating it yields CASSRGGQFYEQYF.

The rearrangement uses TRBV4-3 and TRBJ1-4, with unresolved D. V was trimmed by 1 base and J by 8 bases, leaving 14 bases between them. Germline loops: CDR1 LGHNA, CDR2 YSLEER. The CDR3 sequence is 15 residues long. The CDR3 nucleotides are TGCGCCAGCAGCCAAGGTAGGACGCAAGGCGAAAAACTGTTTTTT. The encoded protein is CASSQGRTQGEKLFF.

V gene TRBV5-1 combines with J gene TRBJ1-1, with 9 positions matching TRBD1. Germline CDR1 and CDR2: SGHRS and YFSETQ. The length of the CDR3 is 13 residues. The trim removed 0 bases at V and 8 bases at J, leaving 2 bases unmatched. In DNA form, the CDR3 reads TGCGCCAGCAGCTTGGGGACAGGGGCGGAAGCTTTCTTT. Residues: CASSLGTGAEAFF.

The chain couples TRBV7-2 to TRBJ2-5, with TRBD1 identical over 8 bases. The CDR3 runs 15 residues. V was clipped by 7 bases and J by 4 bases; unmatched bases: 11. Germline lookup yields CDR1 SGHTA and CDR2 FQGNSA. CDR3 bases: TGTGCCAGCACTCGCCAGGGGGCGCGGATAGAGACCCAGTACTTC. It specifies CASTRQGARIETQYF.

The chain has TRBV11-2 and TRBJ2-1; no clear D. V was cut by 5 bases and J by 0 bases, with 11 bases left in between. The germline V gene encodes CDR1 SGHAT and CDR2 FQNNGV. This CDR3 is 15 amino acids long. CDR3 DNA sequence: TGTGCCAGCAGCGGACGGGCCAGCTCCTACAATGAGCAGTTCTTC. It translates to CASSGRASSYNEQFF.

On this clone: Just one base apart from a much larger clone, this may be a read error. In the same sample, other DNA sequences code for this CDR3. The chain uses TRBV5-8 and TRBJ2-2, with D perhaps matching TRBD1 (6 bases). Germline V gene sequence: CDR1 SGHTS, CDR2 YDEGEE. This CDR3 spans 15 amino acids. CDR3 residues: CASSLGVTGTGELFF. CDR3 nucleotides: TGTGCCAGCAGCTTGGGGGTGACAGGTACCGGGGAGCTGTTCTTT.

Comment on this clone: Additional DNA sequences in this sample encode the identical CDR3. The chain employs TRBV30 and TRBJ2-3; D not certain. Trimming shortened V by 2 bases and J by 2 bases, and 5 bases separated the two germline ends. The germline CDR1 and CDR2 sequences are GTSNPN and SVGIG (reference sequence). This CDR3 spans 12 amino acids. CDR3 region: CAWSPPTDTQYF. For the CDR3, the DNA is TGTGCCTGGAGTCCTCCCACAGATACGCAGTATTTT.

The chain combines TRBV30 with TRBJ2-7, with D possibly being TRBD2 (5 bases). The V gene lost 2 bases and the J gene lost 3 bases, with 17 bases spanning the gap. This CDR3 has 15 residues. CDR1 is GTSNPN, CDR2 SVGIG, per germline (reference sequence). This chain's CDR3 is CAWSPRISEIYEQYF. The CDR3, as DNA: TGTGCCTGGAGTCCCCGGATTAGCGAGATCTACGAGCAGTACTTC.

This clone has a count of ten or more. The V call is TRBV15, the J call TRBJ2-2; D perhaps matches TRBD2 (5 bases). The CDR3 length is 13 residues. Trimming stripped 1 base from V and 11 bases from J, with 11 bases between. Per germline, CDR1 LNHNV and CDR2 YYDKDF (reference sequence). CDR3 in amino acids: CATSRVAAAELFF. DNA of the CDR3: TGTGCCACCAGCAGAGTAGCAGCGGCTGAGCTGTTTTTT.

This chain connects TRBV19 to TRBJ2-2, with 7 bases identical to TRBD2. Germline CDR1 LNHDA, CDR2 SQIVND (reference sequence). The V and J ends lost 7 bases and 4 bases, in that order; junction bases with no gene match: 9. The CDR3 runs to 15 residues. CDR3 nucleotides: TGTGCCAGTACCCGGAGCGGGGTGGGCACCGGGGAGCTGTTTTTT. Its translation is CASTRSGVGTGELFF.

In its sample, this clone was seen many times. The CDR3: CASRAEGIPLHF. CDR3 DNA sequence: TGTGCCAGCAGGGCGGAAGGAATTCCCCTCCACTTT. The rearrangement links TRBV6-1 to TRBJ1-6, with D unclear. Trimming took off 6 bases at V and 13 bases at J, with 13 bases between the two ends. The CDR3 sequence is 12 residues long. The germline CDR1 and CDR2 sequences are MNHNS and SASEGT.

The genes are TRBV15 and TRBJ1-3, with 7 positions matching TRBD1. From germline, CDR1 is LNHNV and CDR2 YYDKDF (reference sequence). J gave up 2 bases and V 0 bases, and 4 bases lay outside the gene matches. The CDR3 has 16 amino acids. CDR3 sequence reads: CATSRDRTGPGNTIYF. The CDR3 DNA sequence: TGTGCCACCAGCAGAGACCGGACAGGTCCTGGAAACACCATATATTTT. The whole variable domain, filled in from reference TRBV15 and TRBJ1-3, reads DAMVIQNPRYQVTQFGKPVTLSCSQTLNHNVMYWYQQKSSQAPKLLFHYYDKDFNNEADTPDNFQSRRPNTSFCFLDIRSPGLGDTAMYLCATSRDRTGPGNTIYFGEGSWLTVV.

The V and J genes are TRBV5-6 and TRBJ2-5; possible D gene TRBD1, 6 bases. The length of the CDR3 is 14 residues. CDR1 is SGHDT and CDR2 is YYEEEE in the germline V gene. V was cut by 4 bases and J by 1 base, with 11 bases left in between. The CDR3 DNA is TGTGCCAGCAGCAAAACAGGGATCCAAGAGACCCAGTACTTC. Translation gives CASSKTGIQETQYF. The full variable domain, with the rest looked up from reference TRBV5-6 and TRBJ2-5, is DAGVTQSPTHLIKTRGQQVTLRCSPKSGHDTVSWYQQALGQGPQFIFQYYEEEERQRGNFPDRFSGHQFPNYSSELNVNALLLGDSALYLCASSKTGIQETQYFGPGTRLLVL.

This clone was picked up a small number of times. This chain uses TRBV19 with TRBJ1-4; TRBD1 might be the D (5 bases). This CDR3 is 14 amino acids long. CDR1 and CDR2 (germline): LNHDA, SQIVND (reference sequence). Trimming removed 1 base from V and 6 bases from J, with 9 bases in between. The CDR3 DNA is TGTGCCAGTAGTATAGGGGGCGCCGATGAAAAACTGTTTTTT. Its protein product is CASSIGGADEKLFF.

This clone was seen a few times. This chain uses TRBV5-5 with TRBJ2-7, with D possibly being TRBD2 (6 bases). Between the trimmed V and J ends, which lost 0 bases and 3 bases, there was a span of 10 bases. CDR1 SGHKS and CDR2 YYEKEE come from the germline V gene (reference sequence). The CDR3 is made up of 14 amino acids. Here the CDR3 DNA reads TGTGCCAGCAGCTTGGCGGGAGCGGTCTACGAGCAGTACTTC. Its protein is CASSLAGAVYEQYF.